These T cell receptor beta chains were read from a single sample in a study of blood T cell repertoires in COVID-19. Produced via immunoSEQ multiplex PCR; TCRdb's table is partial and in-frame only. Found here are about 340,000 clones, approximately 86% of them singletons; the top ten hold about 7.1%. Sequencing was done on a sample of peripheral blood. These TCRs come from a woman aged 55-70 years with COVID-19, enrolled during active disease. CDR3s include the opening cysteine and the closing phenylalanine or tryptophan. D genes are given only for firm matches. Some rows mark clone size as missing; the rest say once, few, many or name a class of expanded clone.

j_call v_call d_call clone_size cdr3_nt cdr3_aa
TRBJ2-7 TRBV6-4 TRBD1 . TGTGCCAGCACCCACAAGGACAGGGACTCCTACGAGCAGTACTTC CASTHKDRDSYEQYF
TRBJ2-5 TRBV5-5 TRBD2 . TGTGCCAGCAGCTTGGCAGGAGGCGGGGGGGCCGCAGAGACCCAGTACTTC CASSLAGGGGAAETQYF
TRBJ1-6 TRBV5-1 . . TGCGCCAGCAGCTTAGAGGGGGAAACCCTCCACTTT CASSLEGETLHF
TRBJ2-7 TRBV3-1/TRBV3-2 . . TGTGCCAGCAGCCAAGGGATTAGGCGAGGGGGAGAGCAGTACTTC CASSQGIRRGGEQYF
TRBJ2-7 TRBV3-1/TRBV3-2 TRBD2 once TGTGCCAGCAGCCAAGCGGTAAGCGGGGGGGTCCGCCCCGAGCAGTACTTC CASSQAVSGGVRPEQYF
TRBJ2-2 TRBV5-1 TRBD1 . TGCGCCAGCAGCACCTCCGGGACAGTAAACACCGGGGAGCTGTTTTTT CASSTSGTVNTGELFF
TRBJ1-2 TRBV5-1 . . TGCGCCAGCAGCTTGCAACGTGAATCTTTGAGGGGCTACACCTTC CASSLQRESLRGYTF
TRBJ2-7 TRBV30 . . TGTGCCTGGAGTGCGCAGAACTACGAGCAGTACTTC CAWSAQNYEQYF
TRBJ1-1 TRBV6-6 . . TGTGCCAGCAGTTACGGCGGGGGACCCTACACTGAAGCTTTCTTT CASSYGGGPYTEAFF
TRBJ1-1 TRBV25-1 TRBD1 . TGTGCCAGCAGCAGGGGGGCTGAAGCTTTCTTT CASSRGAEAFF
TRBJ1-6 TRBV5-5 TRBD1 . TGTGCCAGCAGCTTCCAGGGGGGATATAATTCACCCCTCCACTTT CASSFQGGYNSPLHF
TRBJ2-7 TRBV6-2/TRBV6-3 . . TGTGCCAGCAGTTACCTAGGCGGACACTACGAGCAGTACTTC CASSYLGGHYEQYF
TRBJ2-3 TRBV10-2 TRBD2 . TGCGCCAGCAGAGACCCCACGCGGGGGGGCGGGGATACGCAGTATTTT CASRDPTRGGGDTQYF
TRBJ2-3 TRBV9 TRBD2 . TGTGCCAGCAGCGTAGAACCAGCGGGGGGCCGACGACAGTTT CASSVEPAGGRRQF
TRBJ2-4 TRBV6-6 . . TGTGCCAGCAGTTACCCAGGACAGTCCAAAAACATTCAGTACTTC CASSYPGQSKNIQYF
TRBJ1-2 TRBV27 TRBD1 once TGTGCCAGCAGTATATCCGGGACAGGGAACTATGGCTACACCTTC CASSISGTGNYGYTF
TRBJ1-1 TRBV20-1 . . TGCAGTGCTGGTGACGGTTCTAACACTGAAGCTTTCTTT CSAGDGSNTEAFF
TRBJ2-5 TRBV4-1 . . TGCGCCAGCAGCCCCGCCCAAGGTGGGAGGGAGACCCAGTACTTC CASSPAQGGRETQYF
TRBJ2-2 TRBV27 . . TGTGCCAGCAGTTTTGCGAGGGCCGGGGAGCTGTTTTTT CASSFARAGELFF
TRBJ1-1 TRBV2 . few TGTGCCAGCAGCCGGAACACTGAAGCTTTCTTT CASSRNTEAFF
TRBJ1-2 TRBV7-8 . . TGTGCCAGCAGCCTTACAAGGACTCTGTATCCCCACTATGGCTACACCTTC CASSLTRTLYPHYGYTF
TRBJ2-7 TRBV5-6 . . TGTGCCAGCAGCTTTACTAACTCCTACGAGCAGTACTTC CASSFTNSYEQYF
TRBJ1-5 TRBV2 TRBD1 . TGTGCCAGCAGGGTGGGACAGGGGGCCTTATCGTATAGCAATCAGCCCCAGCATTTT CASRVGQGALSYSNQPQHF
TRBJ1-1 TRBV6-5 . . TGTGCCAGCAGTTACTCGAAGGCGGACACTGAAGCTTTCTTT CASSYSKADTEAFF
TRBJ2-3 TRBV2 TRBD2 . TGTGCCAGCAGTGAAATTAGCGGGGGCCGCACAGATACGCAGTATTTT CASSEISGGRTDTQYF
TRBJ1-4 TRBV19 TRBD1 . TGTGCCTCCGGGACAGGGGCTTCTAATGAAAAACTGTTTTTT CASGTGASNEKLFF
TRBJ2-5 TRBV7-6 TRBD2 . TGTGCCAGCAGCCCAAGCGGGGGGGTGTACCAAGAGACCCAGTACTTC CASSPSGGVYQETQYF
TRBJ2-3 TRBV21-1 . . TGTGCCAGCAGCCCTGGGGGGGGGCCCACAGATACGCAGTATTTT CASSPGGGPTDTQYF
TRBJ1-1 TRBV15 . . TGTGCCACCAGCGGTGGGGGGGCGAACACTGAAGCTTTCTTT CATSGGGANTEAFF
TRBJ1-1 TRBV11-3 TRBD1 . TGTGCCAGCAGCTCCCCGGGACAGGGTTTTATTTTGTCCACTGAAGCTTTCTTT CASSSPGQGFILSTEAFF
TRBJ1-2 TRBV20-1 TRBD1 . TGCAGTGCTAGTGCCATTGAAGGACAGGGGGCGCCTGGCTACACCTTC CSASAIEGQGAPGYTF
TRBJ1-6 TRBV5-4 TRBD1 . TGTGCCAGCAGCTTCGGGACAGACTTTTTAGGTTCACCCCTCCACTTT CASSFGTDFLGSPLHF
TRBJ2-5 TRBV6-2/TRBV6-3 . . TGTGCCAGCAGTGCCCTACGACTCCAAGAGACCCAGTACTTC CASSALRLQETQYF
TRBJ1-4 TRBV12-3/TRBV12-4 . . TGTGCCAGCAGTTTACGAGGGCAGGAAAAACTGTTTTTT CASSLRGQEKLFF
TRBJ2-1 TRBV9 . . TGTGCCAGCACAACAGGGAGGGATAGGTCCTACAATGAGCAGTTCTTC CASTTGRDRSYNEQFF
TRBJ1-1 TRBV21-1 . . TGTGCCAGCAGCACGAAAAAGGGGCCGGAAATGAACACTGAAGCTTTCTTT CASSTKKGPEMNTEAFF
TRBJ2-5 TRBV21-1 . once TGTGCCAGCAGCAAAAGGAGTAGCGGGGGACAAGAGACCCAGTACTTC CASSKRSSGGQETQYF
TRBJ2-7 TRBV29-1 . . TGCAGCGTTTCAACAGGGTCCGGGGAGCAGTACTTC CSVSTGSGEQYF
TRBJ1-2 TRBV7-7 TRBD1 . TGTGCCAGTAATATCGACCTCGGACAGGGGGCGCCTGGCTACACCTTC CASNIDLGQGAPGYTF
TRBJ1-1 TRBV7-2 TRBD1 . TGTGCCAGCAGCGCCAGGGGGCGGGTCACTGAAGCTTTCTTT CASSARGRVTEAFF
TRBJ1-6 TRBV30 . . TGTGCCTGGAGTGTTCAGGGGCGGGTATATAATTCACCCCTCCACTTT CAWSVQGRVYNSPLHF
TRBJ2-3 TRBV3-1/TRBV3-2 TRBD2 . TGTGCCAGCAGCCAAAATAGCGGGGGCACAGATACGCAGTATTTT CASSQNSGGTDTQYF
TRBJ2-2 TRBV15 . . TGTGCCACCACCCAAAATACAGGGAACACCGGGGAGCTGTTTTTT CATTQNTGNTGELFF
TRBJ2-5 TRBV10-3 TRBD1 . TGTGCCATCAGTGCTCAGGACAGGGGGCTTCGGGAGACCCAGTACTTC CAISAQDRGLRETQYF
TRBJ2-2 TRBV10-3 . once TGTGCCATCAGGACGGGAACCGGCAGCTACACCGGGGAGCTGTTTTTT CAIRTGTGSYTGELFF
TRBJ2-3 TRBV5-1 . . TGCGCCAGCAGCTTGAACAGGCTGAGCACAGATACGCAGTATTTT CASSLNRLSTDTQYF
TRBJ2-3 TRBV10-1 . . TGCGCCAGCAGTGCACAGGGTACAGATACGCAGTATTTT CASSAQGTDTQYF
TRBJ2-1 TRBV19 TRBD2 . TGTGCCAGTAGTATACCGGGGGGGCCCCTCGGTGAGCAGTTCTTC CASSIPGGPLGEQFF
TRBJ2-5 TRBV4-2 . . TGTGCCAGCAGCCCCCTTTCTGAGAAGACCCAGTACTTC CASSPLSEKTQYF
TRBJ1-6 TRBV19 . . TGTGCCAGTGGCAGGACAGATCGTAATTCACCCCTCCACTTT CASGRTDRNSPLHF
TRBJ1-1 TRBV6-2/TRBV6-3 . . TGTGCCAGCAGTTACCGGGGAGGGGGAACTGAAGCTTTCTTT CASSYRGGGTEAFF
TRBJ2-5 TRBV3-1/TRBV3-2 TRBD2 . TGTGCCAGCAGCCAAGAACTCGGACTAGCGGTGAGCTTCGAGACCCAGTACTTC CASSQELGLAVSFETQYF
TRBJ2-3 TRBV10-1 . . TGCGCCAGCAGTGAGTCCGCAGTTAGGGGGGGGAGAGATACGCAGTATTTT CASSESAVRGGRDTQYF
TRBJ2-7 TRBV3-1/TRBV3-2 . . TGTGCCAGCAGCCAAGAGGCCGTTTACGAGCAGTACTTC CASSQEAVYEQYF
TRBJ2-7 TRBV6-5 TRBD1 once TGTGCCAGCAGTTACCGCGACAGGGCCGAGCAGTACTTC CASSYRDRAEQYF
TRBJ1-2 TRBV30 . . TGTGCCTGGAGTCCCGGGGAGGGTGACTATGGCTACACCTTC CAWSPGEGDYGYTF
TRBJ2-3 TRBV7-3 TRBD2 . TGTGCCAGCAGCCGGACTAGCGGGGGGGCTAAAGATACGCAGTATTTT CASSRTSGGAKDTQYF
TRBJ2-1 TRBV7-6 TRBD2 . TGTGCCAGCAGCTTAGGGAGCGGGGGAGCCACTGAGCAGTTCTTC CASSLGSGGATEQFF
TRBJ2-1 TRBV24-1 . . TGTGCCACCAGTGGGGACACAGGGAATTCTGTACATGAGCAGTTCTTC CATSGDTGNSVHEQFF
TRBJ2-5 TRBV19 . . TGTGCCAGTAGCCGGGGACTTGGAGAGACCCAGTACTTC CASSRGLGETQYF